These 13 T cell receptor beta chains were all obtained from the same sample, sequenced in a study of CD8 T cells in Susac syndrome. The RNA, roughly 0.45 to 1 ug, was put through reverse transcription using random hexamers. TCRdb analysed the immunoSEQ multiplex PCR reads with MiXCR anew, one entry per CDR3 protein. The data show tens of thousands of distinct CDR3 sequences, with 85% to 95% seen just once and around 0.48% held by the top ten. What was sequenced was CD4+ T cells from PBMCs. These receptors were taken from a human donor with Susac syndrome.

This chain connects TRBV6-5 to TRBJ2-1; 7 bases fit TRBD1. The CDR3 is 15 residues long. Trimming at V came to 4 bases and at J to 1 base, leaving 4 bases not matched to a gene. Germline CDR1 is MNHEY and CDR2 is SVGAGI. CDR3 region: CASSLTGSSYNEQFF. The CDR3 DNA sequence: TGTGCCAGCAGTTTGACAGGGAGTTCCTACAATGAGCAGTTCTTC.

This rearrangement joins TRBV5-1 to TRBJ2-3, with 7 bases that match TRBD1. After removal of 3 bases from V and 2 bases from J, the junction contained 9 bases not matched to a gene. The CDR3 consists of 16 residues. Germline CDR1 SGHRS, CDR2 YFSETQ. DNA for the CDR3: TGCGCCAGCAGCTGGGAGACAGGGCAGTTCACAGATACGCAGTATTTT. Translated: CASSWETGQFTDTQYF.

This chain uses TRBV11-2 with TRBJ2-4; D gene uncertain. Trimming pared 0 bases from V and 6 bases from J, leaving 12 bases between. The CDR3 extends over 15 amino acids. Per the germline V gene, CDR1 is SGHAT and CDR2 is FQNNGV. The CDR3 DNA is TGTGCCAGCAGCTTAGATTGGCAGCCGATAAACATTCAGTACTTC. Translating it yields CASSLDWQPINIQYF.

The V gene is TRBV18, the J gene TRBJ2-5; no definite D call. V lost 6 bases and J 2 bases, leaving 16 bases between the germline ends. Per the germline V gene, CDR1 is KGHSH and CDR2 is LQKENI. This CDR3 spans 15 amino acids. The CDR3 region is CASSPQTIQQETQYF. The CDR3 DNA follows: TGTGCCAGCTCTCCGCAGACAATACAACAAGAGACCCAGTACTTC.

J is TRBJ2-5 and V is TRBV20-1; possibly TRBD2 for D (7 bases). The V end lost 5 bases, the J end lost 4 bases, and 14 bases lay between the germline ends. The CDR3 spans 13 residues. Germline V CDR1 and CDR2: DFQATT, SNEGSKA (reference sequence). The CDR3 protein is CSAERGGPETQYF. CDR3 bases: TGCAGTGCTGAGAGGGGGGGGCCAGAGACCCAGTACTTC.

J is TRBJ2-1 and V is TRBV20-1; 10 nucleotides line up with TRBD2. CDR1 and CDR2 from the germline V gene are DFQATT and SNEGSKA (reference sequence). The CDR3 sequence is 15 residues long. With 0 bases clipped from V and 2 bases from J, the junction kept 1 base outside the gene matches. Written as DNA, the CDR3 is TGCAGTGCTAGAGACCTAGCGGGGGCCTACAATGAGCAGTTCTTC. This codes for CSARDLAGAYNEQFF.

V is TRBV5-1 and J is TRBJ2-1; TRBD1 might be the D (6 bases). The CDR3 spans 13 residues. The germline V and J ends were trimmed by 7 bases and 4 bases, with 12 bases remaining between them. CDR1 is SGHRS, CDR2 YFSETQ, per germline. This CDR3 reads CASEKQGYNEQFF. The CDR3 DNA reads TGCGCCAGCGAAAAACAGGGTTACAATGAGCAGTTCTTC.

This clonotype is a singleton in its sample. The gene calls are TRBV12-3 or TRBV12-4 and TRBJ1-5; maybe TRBD1 (5 bases). This CDR3 region has 17 residues. With 4 bases removed from V and 6 bases from J, the gap between germline ends came to 22 bases. The CDR3 loop reads CASSSPAGHRMGQPQHF. The CDR3, as DNA: TGTGCCAGCAGTTCCCCCGCCGGACACCGGATGGGTCAGCCCCAGCATTTT.

The rearrangement uses TRBV7-2 and TRBJ1-1, with 9 nucleotides matching TRBD1. The CDR3 has 15 amino acids. With 4 bases clipped from V and 5 bases from J, the junction kept 8 bases outside the gene matches. CDR1 SGHTA and CDR2 FQGNSA come from the germline V gene. The CDR3 nucleotides are TGTGCCAGCAGCTACACAGGGGGCGCCCAGACTGAAGCTTTCTTT. It codes for CASSYTGGAQTEAFF.

The chain couples TRBV19 to TRBJ1-1; 7 positions agree with TRBD1. CDR1 and CDR2 from the germline V gene are LNHDA and SQIVND (reference sequence). The CDR3 is 15 amino acids. Trimming removed 5 bases from V and 0 bases from J; junction bases left unmatched: 6. The CDR3, as DNA: TGTGCCAGTAGTGTCCCAGGGGGGGTGAACACTGAAGCTTTCTTT. Its protein is CASSVPGGVNTEAFF.

The chain couples TRBV29-1 to TRBJ2-7, with a weak D call TRBD1 (7 bases). Germline CDR1 reads SQVTM; CDR2 reads ANQGSEA. The ends were cut back, 6 bases at V and 3 bases at J, with 18 bases in the middle. This CDR3 has 14 amino acids. As DNA, the CDR3 is TGCAGCGTACCCCGGCGGGACAGCAGCTACGAGCAGTACTTC. This sequence encodes CSVPRRDSSYEQYF.

The chain joins TRBV28 to TRBJ2-7; TRBD1 matches 8 bases. The germline CDR1 and CDR2 sequences are MDHEN and SYDVKM. The trim removed 8 bases at V and 3 bases at J, leaving 9 bases unmatched. This CDR3 is built from 14 residues. This CDR3 is CASHRDRQIYEQYF. The CDR3 nucleotides read TGTGCCAGCCACCGGGACAGGCAGATCTACGAGCAGTACTTC.

The chain joins TRBV7-3 to TRBJ2-1, with D unclear. Germline V gene sequence: CDR1 SGHTA, CDR2 FQGTGA. There are 17 residues in the CDR3. V lost 3 bases, J lost 6 bases, and 21 bases lay in between. This CDR3 reads CASSFQPLGSVANEQFF. The CDR3 DNA sequence: TGTGCCAGCAGCTTCCAGCCCTTGGGCTCGGTGGCCAATGAGCAGTTCTTC.